This T cell receptor (beta chain) stems from a study of CD8 T cells in ankylosing spondylitis. It was by quantitative 5'-RACE with molecular barcodes that TCR beta libraries were made. MiXCR, run by TCRdb on the 5' RACE reads, gives a single entry per CDR3 protein. The sample holds around 390,000 distinct CDR3 sequences, approximately 20% seen once. Overall study findings and caveats: Disease-linked clones were found to be CD8+ and relatively rare in peripheral blood. Certain motif variants had earlier been reported in reactive arthritis synovial fluid and blood. From matched ankylosing spondylitis synovial fluid, disease-linked clones were reportedly recovered at significantly enriched levels. Made up of about eight highly homologous variants, a TCR beta motif appeared characteristic of ankylosing spondylitis blood.

This clonotype was recorded a few times. Its antigen is not identified. The CDR3 sequence is 13 residues long. The V and J ends lost 4 bases and 1 base respectively, with 8 bases between them. Germline V gene data show CDR1 as SQVTM and CDR2 as ANQGSEA. Sequencing was done on a sample of blood, either unsorted or a sorted T cell fraction (not recorded which). This clonotype originated in a male donor with ankylosing spondylitis. This chain connects TRBV29-1 to TRBJ2-1; no clear D. In DNA form, the CDR3 reads TGCAGCGTTGTACAGAATTCCTACAATGAGCAGTTCTTC. It encodes CSVVQNSYNEQFF.